This TCR beta chain was sequenced for a study of monozygotic twins with inflammatory bowel disease. Template switching was used to attach UMIs, which incorporated a 6-nucleotide sample barcode. TCRdb reprocessed the 5' RACE reads, keeping one entry per CDR3 protein, no DNA. This repertoire includes 200,000 to 250,000 distinct CDR3 sequences. Germline CDR1 SGHVS, CDR2 FNYEAQ. The CDR3 has 14 amino acids. Source material: blood. The J gene is TRBJ2-7, the V gene TRBV7-6. This sequence originates from a human donor with ulcerative colitis or Crohn's disease, or a healthy co-twin of an affected twin (not recorded which). The CDR3 loop is CASSLVARSHEQYF.